Listed below are T cell receptor beta chains from one sample, sequenced in a study of beta chain features in type 1 diabetes. Assay: immunoSEQ multiplex PCR; the TCRdb copy retains only in-frame clones and omits some. In the table there are approximately 170,000 clones, approximately 8.1% of which are singletons. The sequenced material came from central memory CD4+ T cells from blood. Source of these receptors: a woman aged 40 to 55 with type 1 diabetes. Each CDR3 is given with its conserved first and last residue. A D gene is named only where the DNA matches it firmly. The size field is filled for only some rows; it gives once, few, many or a size class.

j_call | clone_size | v_call | d_call | cdr3_nt | cdr3_aa
TRBJ2-5 | - | TRBV28 | TRBD1 | TGTGCCAGCAGTTTATGGGGACAGGGGACCAAAGAGACCCAGTACTTC | CASSLWGQGTKETQYF
TRBJ2-5 | - | TRBV15 | - | TGTGCCACCAGCAGAGATACTCAAGAGACCCAGTACTTC | CATSRDTQETQYF
TRBJ2-1 | few | TRBV5-6 | - | TGTGCCAGCAGCTTGGAGGGGGAGCAGTTCTTC | CASSLEGEQFF
TRBJ2-7 | many | TRBV28 | - | TGTGCCAGCAGTACGGCGAGGGACTTCCCGTACGAGCAGTACTTC | CASSTARDFPYEQYF
TRBJ1-5 | - | TRBV6-5 | - | TGTGCCAGCAGTACTTACAGGTCTGATCAGCCCCAGCATTTT | CASSTYRSDQPQHF
TRBJ2-3 | - | TRBV9 | - | TGTGCCAGCAGCGTAGACGCTAGACAGAGCACAGATACGCAGTATTTT | CASSVDARQSTDTQYF
TRBJ1-1 | few | TRBV7-9 | - | TGTGCCAGCAGCTCGGGATGGTTAGCTGAAGCTTTCTTT | CASSSGWLAEAFF
TRBJ2-1 | few | TRBV19 | TRBD2 | TGTGCCAGTAGTATAGATCAACTAGCGCCGTACAATGAGCAGTTCTTC | CASSIDQLAPYNEQFF
TRBJ2-2 | few | TRBV11-3 | - | TGTGCCAGCAGCTCCTACACCGGGGAGCTGTTTTTT | CASSSYTGELFF
TRBJ2-5 | few | TRBV11-2 | - | TGTGCCAGCACTCCCCAGGAGACCCAGTACTTC | CASTPQETQYF
TRBJ1-5 | few | TRBV28 | - | TGTGCCAGCAGTTTGGTGGGAGCGTATCAGCCCCAGCATTTT | CASSLVGAYQPQHF
TRBJ2-1 | few | TRBV7-9 | TRBD1 | TGTGCCAGCAGCTCGGGACAGGGACGAAGAGATGAGCAGTTCTTC | CASSSGQGRRDEQFF
TRBJ2-5 | few | TRBV6-6 | - | TGTGCCAGCAGTCGGGGAGAGGAGACCCAGTACTTC | CASSRGEETQYF
TRBJ2-3 | few | TRBV28 | - | TGTGCCAGCAGGACTACTAAAGCGGCAGATACGCAGTATTTT | CASRTTKAADTQYF
TRBJ2-7 | many | TRBV6-4 | - | TGTGCCAGCCGTTACGAGCAGTACTTC | CASRYEQYF
TRBJ1-1 | - | TRBV2 | TRBD1 | TGTGCCAGCAGTGAGCGACAGGGTGTCGCTGAAGCTTTCTTT | CASSERQGVAEAFF
TRBJ1-4 | - | TRBV7-9 | - | TGTGCCAGCAGCCCAGGGTCGTCTAATGAAAAACTGTTTTTT | CASSPGSSNEKLFF
TRBJ1-3 | - | TRBV6-5 | TRBD1 | TGTGCCAGCAGCACGACAGGGATGGCTGGAAACACCATATATTTT | CASSTTGMAGNTIYF
TRBJ2-1 | few | TRBV9 | TRBD2 | TGTGCCAGCGTGCGAGGGGCGGGGGCCTACAATGAGCAGTTCTTC | CASVRGAGAYNEQFF
TRBJ2-2 | few | TRBV7-9 | TRBD2 | TGTGCCACCCGACCAGGGAGGGACGGGGAGCTGTTTTTT | CATRPGRDGELFF
TRBJ2-3 | - | TRBV2 | TRBD1 | TGTGCCAGCATTCGACAGGGCATGGGCACAGATACGCAGTATTTT | CASIRQGMGTDTQYF
TRBJ1-1 | - | TRBV29-1 | - | TGCAGCGTTGTTCCTCGGGACTTGAACACTGAAGCTTTCTTT | CSVVPRDLNTEAFF
TRBJ1-1 | few | TRBV7-2 | - | TGTGCCAGCAGGTCACAGATGAACACTGAAGCTTTCTTT | CASRSQMNTEAFF
TRBJ2-5 | - | TRBV7-2 | - | TGTGCCAGCAGCTCCGGACAGCAAGAGACCCAGTACTTC | CASSSGQQETQYF
TRBJ2-7 | - | TRBV7-9 | TRBD1 | TGTGCCAGCAGCCGGACAGGGGGCGAGGGCTACGAGCAGTACTTC | CASSRTGGEGYEQYF
TRBJ1-4 | - | TRBV7-2 | - | TGTGCCAGCAGCTTGTCTACAGATAATGAAAAACTGTTTTTT | CASSLSTDNEKLFF
TRBJ1-1 | many | TRBV30 | - | TGTGCCTGGAGTGTACAGGGAAGGTGGAACACTGAAGCTTTCTTT | CAWSVQGRWNTEAFF
TRBJ2-1 | few | TRBV5-1 | - | TGCGCCAGCAGCCGGGACTTCGATTGGCGACCAAGCTACAATGAGCAGTTCTTC | CASSRDFDWRPSYNEQFF
TRBJ2-7 | - | TRBV30 | TRBD1 | TGTGCCTACCTGGACAGGGCCAGCTCCTACGAGCAGTACTTC | CAYLDRASSYEQYF
TRBJ1-1 | few | TRBV5-8 | - | TGTGCCAGCAGCTTTGAGGACACTGAAGCTTTCTTT | CASSFEDTEAFF
TRBJ2-7 | many | TRBV5-4 | TRBD2 | TGTGCCAGCAGCAATCCGACTAGCGGGGGTTCCTACGAGCAGTACTTC | CASSNPTSGGSYEQYF
TRBJ2-5 | - | TRBV11-2 | TRBD1 | TGTGCCAGCAGCTTTTCGACAGGGGAGACCCAGTACTTC | CASSFSTGETQYF